A single T cell receptor (beta chain) is shown here with its context. Its target is not known. The junction and the germline gene differ at one end; a read error may be behind it. Using RNA transcripts as the source, TCR beta CDR3 regions were amplified. First-round RT-PCR of the TCR CDR3 relied on the HTBI primer set. TCRdb redid the calling of the multiplex PCR reads with MiXCR, one entry per CDR3 protein. The sample shows about 290,000 distinct CDR3 sequences, around 15% of them seen only once. This record comes from a study of T cells in Graves' hyperthyroidism and ophthalmopathy. For the study at large: Upon initial diagnosis and before any treatment, peripheral blood was collected.

Findings and caveats of the study: Ophthalmopathy was identified by the model a median roughly 6.5 months ahead of onset. Clonotypes that were expanded in thyroid above 0.001 mostly appeared in blood too.

Among the patients, aged 18 to 65, hyperthyroidism was newly diagnosed and had lasted under 2 months. The CDR3 runs to 12 residues. Germline CDR1 and CDR2: SGDLS and YYNGEE. The chain has TRBV9 and TRBJ1-2; D unresolved. The sequence was obtained from a woman in her fifties or sixties with Graves' hyperthyroidism that later progressed to Graves' ophthalmopathy. The sample taken for sequencing was blood. CDR3 loop: CASSVSLGGDTF. For the CDR3, the DNA is TGTGCCAGCAGCGTGTCATTAGGTGGCGACACCTTC.